Listed below are T cell receptor beta chains from one sample, sequenced in a study of T cell repertoires in cytomegalovirus infection. TCRdb itself ran the reads through MiXCR, one entry per CDR3 protein. Among roughly 180,000 distinct CDR3 sequences listed, roughly 28% were seen once. Material: PBMCs. Every receptor here comes from a human donor in good health (CMV status not recorded). Some clones in this sample may be carry-over from other donors' samples. The CDR3 runs from the conserved cysteine through the conserved F or W. Clone size is stated in some rows and not others, as once, few, many or a class when expanded.

>TRBV6-6|TRBJ1-5|few
CASSSGQGYQPQHF
>TRBV23-1|TRBJ2-3|.
CASSQSALGTDTQYF
>TRBV10-3|TRBJ2-1|once
CAISSGDNEQFF
>TRBV12-5|TRBJ2-1|.
CASGLITYNEQFF
>TRBV11-2|TRBJ1-3|.
CASSLSGREPSGNTIYF
>TRBV5-1|TRBJ1-1|.
CTSSSGRGTEAFF
>TRBV7-2|TRBJ2-3|many
CASSLAGRTDTQYF
>TRBV2|TRBJ1-1|.
CASKHRDPNTEAFF
>TRBV7-4|TRBJ1-2|few
CASSFDRGGLGYTF
>TRBV12-3/TRBV12-4|TRBJ2-7|.
CASGPRDRGYEQYF
>TRBV7-2|TRBJ2-2|many
CASSYSGTGELFF
>TRBV7-9|TRBJ2-1|few
CASSRIATSGGNEQFF
>TRBV12-3/TRBV12-4|TRBJ1-1|few
CASSQGIQGPNTEAFF
>TRBV7-2|TRBJ2-5|.
CASCLVGGTGQQETQYF
>TRBV6-6|TRBJ2-1|.
CASSLPGGNEQFF
>TRBV7-2|TRBJ1-4|.
CASSSPGVGEKLYF
>TRBV3-1|TRBJ1-2|.
CASSQDLGQPNYGYTF
>TRBV18|TRBJ2-7|few
CASSVNRVYEQYF
>TRBV7-9|TRBJ2-1|.
CASSFGTSAAKAFF
>TRBV2|TRBJ2-7|.
CASSELRQGADEQYF
>TRBV12-3/TRBV12-4|TRBJ1-1|.
CASSAPQGTEAFF
>TRBV7-3|TRBJ2-2|many
CASSLFQNTGELFF
>TRBV10-3|TRBJ2-1|few
CAISPGTGIANEQFF
>TRBV5-1|TRBJ1-4|.
CASSLGSTATNEKLFF
>TRBV6-6|TRBJ2-7|.
CASSPTPRTIGQYF
>TRBV20-1|TRBJ1-2|once
CSATDRAQGYTF
>TRBV3-1|TRBJ2-7|.
CASSQDRGEQYF
>TRBV25-1|TRBJ2-7|few
CASSEGGGSYEQYF
>TRBV12-3/TRBV12-4|TRBJ2-2|few
CASSTYSTGELFF
>TRBV29-1|TRBJ1-2|.
CSVLREGNGYTF
>TRBV6-2/TRBV6-3|TRBJ2-1|few
CASSSGHEQFF
>TRBV7-9|TRBJ2-7|.
CASSLDEEELYEQYF